The 17 T cell receptor beta chains below all came from one sample that was sequenced in a study of blood T cell repertoires in COVID-19. Libraries were prepared by immunoSEQ multiplex PCR; TCRdb keeps only in-frame clonotypes and omits some of them. The sample carries more than 100,000 clones, 79% recorded once. Sequencing was performed on peripheral blood. The receptor source for this set is an elderly woman with acute or convalescent COVID-19.

The genes are TRBV4-3 and TRBJ2-1; no reliable D call. The V and J ends lost 0 bases and 10 bases respectively, with 10 bases between them. CDR1 and CDR2 (germline): LGHNA, YSLEER. CDR3 size: 13 residues. In nucleotides, the CDR3 is TGCGCCAGCAGCCAAGATTTAGAGTTAGAGCAGTTCTTC. Protein: CASSQDLELEQFF.

This clone was detected only once. V and J are TRBV7-2 and TRBJ2-1, with TRBD2 identical over 12 bases. The germline gives CDR1 SGHTA, CDR2 FQGNSA. The CDR3 covers 15 residues. With 6 bases clipped from V and 8 bases from J, the junction kept 8 bases outside the gene matches. CDR3 protein: CASSGSSGRAYEQFF. The CDR3 bases are TGTGCCAGCAGTGGCTCTAGCGGGAGGGCGTATGAGCAGTTCTTC.

This sequence joins TRBV9 and TRBJ1-6; the D is unclear. V lost 5 bases and J lost 2, with 2 bases in between. The CDR3 covers 12 residues. Germline CDR1 reads SGDLS; CDR2 reads YYNGEE. CDR3 coding DNA: TGTGCCAGCAGTACCTATAATTCACCCCTCCACTTT. It is translated as CASSTYNSPLHF.

The chain joins TRBV2 to TRBJ1-6; TRBD1 matches at 8 bases. Germline V gene data show CDR1 as SNHLY and CDR2 as FYNNEI. The CDR3 contains 14 residues. V shed 6 bases, J shed 10 bases, and the junction held 8 bases outside the gene matches. CDR3 DNA: TGTGCCAGCAGAATCCTGACAGGGGACTCACCCCTCCACTTT. The encoded protein is CASRILTGDSPLHF.

This chain uses TRBV7-3 with TRBJ1-3; D may be TRBD1 (6 bases). The CDR3 loop spans 16 amino acids. Germline V lookup: CDR1 SGHTA, CDR2 FQGTGA. Trimming shortened V by 4 bases and J by 0 bases, and 13 bases separated the two germline ends. The chain's CDR3 is CASSSGGPNSGNTIYF. The CDR3, as DNA: TGTGCCAGCAGCTCCGGGGGGCCGAACTCTGGAAACACCATATATTTT. The whole variable domain, filled in from reference TRBV7-3 and TRBJ1-3, reads GAGVSQTPSNKVTEKGKYVELRCDPISGHTALYWYRQSLGQGPEFLIYFQGTGAADDSGLPNDRFFAVRPEGSVSTLKIQRTERGDSAVYLCASSSGGPNSGNTIYFGEGSWLTVV.

The sample holds a few counts of this clone. The chain combines TRBV19 with TRBJ1-5, with 8 bases aligning to TRBD1. Germline values: CDR1 LNHDA, CDR2 SQIVND (reference sequence). The CDR3 totals 14 residues. J gave up 3 bases and V 5 bases, and 3 bases lay outside the gene matches. The chain's CDR3 is CASSWTGINQPQHF. CDR3 DNA: TGTGCCAGTAGTTGGACAGGGATCAATCAGCCCCAGCATTTT.

The J gene is TRBJ2-2, the V gene TRBV19, with 13 positions matching TRBD2. This CDR3 is built from 15 residues. Trimming cost V 7 bases and J 7 bases; bases outside gene matches: 6. Germline lookup yields CDR1 LNHDA and CDR2 SQIVND (reference sequence). CDR3: CASNGLAGAVGELFF. The CDR3 nucleotides read TGTGCCAGTAACGGACTAGCGGGAGCGGTCGGGGAGCTGTTTTTT.

V usage is TRBV6-1 and J usage is TRBJ2-3; weak D call: TRBD2 (5 bases). Per germline, CDR1 MNHNS and CDR2 SASEGT. The CDR3 contains 12 residues. The V end was cut by 2 bases, the J end by 5 bases, with 5 bases between. For the CDR3, the DNA is TGTGCCAGCAGTGAAAGCGGAGATACGCAGTATTTT. Amino acid sequence: CASSESGDTQYF.

The chain links TRBV28 to TRBJ1-6; tentative D call: TRBD1 (5 bases). Trimming removed 2 bases from V and 10 bases from J, with 12 bases in between. Per the germline V gene, CDR1 is MDHEN and CDR2 is SYDVKM. The length of the CDR3 is 14 residues. CDR3: CASSLAPGRSPLHF. DNA of the CDR3: TGTGCCAGCAGTTTAGCTCCAGGGAGGTCACCCCTCCACTTT.

The chain has TRBV2 and TRBJ2-3; TRBD1 matches at 11 bases. Germline CDR1 and CDR2: SNHLY and FYNNEI. This CDR3 contains 15 residues. Losses at the gene ends were 8 bases for V and 5 bases for J; bases not matched to a gene: 9. In DNA, the CDR3 is TGTGCCAGCGGGGTCGGACAGGGGGCAGGAGATACGCAGTATTTT. Residues: CASGVGQGAGDTQYF.

This chain connects TRBV28 to TRBJ1-6, with 10 nucleotides matching TRBD1. The V segment lost 5 bases and the J segment 5 bases; nucleotides outside the gene matches: 6. The V gene's germline CDR1 is MDHEN and CDR2 SYDVKM. The CDR3 runs to 16 residues. The CDR3 sequence: CASSIGQGDDNSPLHF. The CDR3 nucleotides read TGTGCCAGCAGTATCGGACAGGGGGACGATAATTCACCCCTCCACTTT.

This clone was counted a few times. The chain links TRBV5-6 to TRBJ1-6, with 9 bases identical to TRBD1. V trimming: 2 bases; J trimming: 5 bases; junction bases outside the gene matches: 11. The CDR3 runs to 18 residues. The V gene's germline CDR1 is SGHDT and CDR2 YYEEEE. The CDR3 DNA is TGTGCCAGCAGCTTTCGTCCCGGGACAGGGAGGCATAATTCACCCCTCCACTTT. Residues: CASSFRPGTGRHNSPLHF. Combining the CDR3 with reference TRBV5-6 and TRBJ1-6 gives the whole variable domain DAGVTQSPTHLIKTRGQQVTLRCSPKSGHDTVSWYQQALGQGPQFIFQYYEEEERQRGNFPDRFSGHQFPNYSSELNVNALLLGDSALYLCASSFRPGTGRHNSPLHFGNGTRLTVT.

V usage is TRBV14 and J usage is TRBJ1-1; a weak D match, TRBD1 (6 bases). The CDR3 is made up of 16 amino acids. Germline CDR1 and CDR2: SGHDN and FVKESK. V was cut by 3 bases and J by 0 bases, with 14 bases left in between. The CDR3 sequence: CASSHISDRLNTEAFF. CDR3 in DNA: TGTGCCAGCAGCCATATATCCGACAGGCTGAACACTGAAGCTTTCTTT.

The chain uses TRBV6-5 and TRBJ2-5, with D hard to call. The germline CDR1 and CDR2 sequences are MNHEY and SVGAGI. V lost 5 bases and J lost 4, with 14 bases in between. The CDR3 totals 14 residues. The CDR3 here is CASSRPGFGETQYF. The CDR3 DNA sequence: TGTGCCAGCAGTCGACCGGGTTTTGGAGAGACCCAGTACTTC.

This clone appeared a few times. The rearrangement uses TRBV6-2 or TRBV6-3 and TRBJ2-1; 10 nucleotides align to TRBD2. The germline gives CDR1 MNHEY, CDR2 SVGEGT. Trimming removed 5 bases from V and 5 bases from J; junction bases left unmatched: 9. The CDR3 sequence is 16 residues long. The CDR3 is CASSIGAGGPHNEQFF. CDR3 in DNA: TGTGCCAGCAGTATAGGAGCGGGGGGGCCCCACAATGAGCAGTTCTTC.

Of note for this clone: At one end, the junction sequence differs from germline, possibly due to a read error. V is TRBV5-6 and J is TRBJ2-1, with D maybe TRBD1 (6 bases). Germline loops: CDR1 SGHDT, CDR2 YYEEEE. The CDR3 has 13 residues. Here the CDR3 DNA reads TGTGCCAGCAGCTTCGCCGTACGACAGGATCCAATCTTC. Its translation: CASSFAVRQDPIF.

The chain carries TRBV7-9 and TRBJ1-2, with TRBD1 matching over 9 bases. V lost 6 bases to trimming and J lost 4 bases; unmatched junction nucleotides: 6. This CDR3 region has 14 residues. Germline V gene sequence: CDR1 SEHNR, CDR2 FQNEAQ (reference sequence). The CDR3 DNA sequence: TGTGCCAGCAGTCTAACAGGGGGCGGCTATGGCTACACCTTC. Amino acid sequence: CASSLTGGGYGYTF.